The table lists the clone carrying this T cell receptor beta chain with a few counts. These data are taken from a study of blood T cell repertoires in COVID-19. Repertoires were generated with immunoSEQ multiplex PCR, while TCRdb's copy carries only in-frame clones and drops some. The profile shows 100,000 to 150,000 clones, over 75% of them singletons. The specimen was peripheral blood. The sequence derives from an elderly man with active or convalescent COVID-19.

This CDR3 reads CASSLRGQGNTGELFF. The CDR3 DNA reads as TGCGCCAGCAGCTTGAGGGGACAGGGTAACACCGGGGAGCTGTTTTTT. V and J are TRBV5-1 and TRBJ2-2; 9 nucleotides agree with TRBD1. CDR1 SGHRS and CDR2 YFSETQ come from the germline V gene. With 1 base clipped from V and 2 bases from J, the junction kept 3 bases outside the gene matches. This CDR3 is 16 amino acids long. The full variable domain, with the rest looked up from reference TRBV5-1 and TRBJ2-2, is KAGVTQTPRYLIKTRGQQVTLSCSPISGHRSVSWYQQTPGQGLQFLFEYFSETQRNKGNFPGRFSGRQFSNSRSEMNVSTLELGDSALYLCASSLRGQGNTGELFFGEGSRLTVL.